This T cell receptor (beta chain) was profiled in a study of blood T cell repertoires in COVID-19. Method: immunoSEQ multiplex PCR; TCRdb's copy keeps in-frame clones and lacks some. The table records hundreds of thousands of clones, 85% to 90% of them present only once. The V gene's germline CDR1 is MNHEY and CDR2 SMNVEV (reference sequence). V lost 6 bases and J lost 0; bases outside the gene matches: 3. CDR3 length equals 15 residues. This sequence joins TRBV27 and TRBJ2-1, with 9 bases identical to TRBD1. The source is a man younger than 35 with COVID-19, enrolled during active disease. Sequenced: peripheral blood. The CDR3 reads CASRLGQGSYNEQFF. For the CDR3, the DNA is TGTGCCAGCAGGCTGGGACAGGGCTCCTACAATGAGCAGTTCTTC.